This entry is about one TCR beta chain. The antigen remains unidentified. Terminally differentiated effector memory CD45RA+ cells were left out of the naive CD8 fraction, which was CD45RO-negative and positively selected for CCR7. Sequencing used immunoSEQ multiplex PCR; TCRdb keeps in-frame clones, though not all of them. This sample has some 2 million clones; approximately 95% occur once, and the top ten carry approximately 1.2%. J was trimmed by 0 bases and V by 5 bases; bases with no gene match: 9. Per the germline V gene, CDR1 is SEHNR and CDR2 is FQNEAQ (reference sequence). The CDR3 consists of 17 residues. The record originates from a study of shared clonotypes between healthy human individuals. Whole-study results and caveats: Expectations were that clonotype sharing among donors would be affected by sequencing depth.

The chain joins TRBV7-9 to TRBJ2-5; TRBD2 aligns across 10 bases. The specimen was naive CD8+ T cells sorted from blood. The TCR was taken from a man between 18 and 29 years old in good health. The DNA of the CDR3 is TGTGCCAGCAGCGGGGGGACTAGCGTTTCGTACCAAGAGACCCAGTACTTC. It encodes CASSGGTSVSYQETQYF.